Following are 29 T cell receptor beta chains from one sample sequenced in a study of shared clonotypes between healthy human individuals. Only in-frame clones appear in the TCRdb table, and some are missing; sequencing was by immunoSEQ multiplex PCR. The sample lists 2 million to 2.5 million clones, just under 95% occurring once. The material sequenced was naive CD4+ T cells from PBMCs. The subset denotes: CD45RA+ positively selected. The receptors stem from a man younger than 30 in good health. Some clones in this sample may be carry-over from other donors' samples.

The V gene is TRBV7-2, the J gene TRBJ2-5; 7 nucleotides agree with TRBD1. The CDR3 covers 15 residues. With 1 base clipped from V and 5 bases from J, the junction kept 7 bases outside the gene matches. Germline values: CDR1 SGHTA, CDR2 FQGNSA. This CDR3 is CASSLVTGERETQYF. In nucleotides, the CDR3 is TGTGCCAGCAGCTTAGTAACAGGGGAGAGGGAGACCCAGTACTTC.

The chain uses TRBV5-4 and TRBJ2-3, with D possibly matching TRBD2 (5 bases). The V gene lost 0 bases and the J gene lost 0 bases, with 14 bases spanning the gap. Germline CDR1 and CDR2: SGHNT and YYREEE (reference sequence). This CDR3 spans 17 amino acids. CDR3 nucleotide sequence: TGTGCCAGCAGCTTGGAAGGTAGAGGCGGGAGCACAGATACGCAGTATTTT. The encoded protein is CASSLEGRGGSTDTQYF.

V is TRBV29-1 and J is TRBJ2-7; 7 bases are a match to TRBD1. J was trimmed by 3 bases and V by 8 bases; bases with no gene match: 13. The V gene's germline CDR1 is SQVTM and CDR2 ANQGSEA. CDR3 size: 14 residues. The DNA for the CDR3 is TGCAGCACCCGAGACCGGGACAGAGACTACGAGCAGTACTTC. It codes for CSTRDRDRDYEQYF.

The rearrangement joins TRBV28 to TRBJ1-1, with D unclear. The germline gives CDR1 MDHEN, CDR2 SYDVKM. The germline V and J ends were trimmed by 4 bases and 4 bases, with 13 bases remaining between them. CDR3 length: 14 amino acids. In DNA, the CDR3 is TGTGCCAGCAGTTGGGCTTTTTCGGGCACTGAAGCTTTCTTT. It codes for CASSWAFSGTEAFF.

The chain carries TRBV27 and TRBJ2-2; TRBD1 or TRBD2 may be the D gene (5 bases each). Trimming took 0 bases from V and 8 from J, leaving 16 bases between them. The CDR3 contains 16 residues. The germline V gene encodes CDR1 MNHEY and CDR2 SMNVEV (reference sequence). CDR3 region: CASSLSPGTLLGELFF. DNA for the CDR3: TGTGCCAGCAGTTTATCGCCGGGGACCCTGCTGGGGGAGCTGTTTTTT.

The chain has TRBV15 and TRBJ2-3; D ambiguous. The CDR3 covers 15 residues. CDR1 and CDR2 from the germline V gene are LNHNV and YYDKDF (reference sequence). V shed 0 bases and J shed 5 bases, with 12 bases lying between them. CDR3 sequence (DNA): TGTGCCACCAGCAGAGATGACCCGGCGGTAGATACGCAGTATTTT. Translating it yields CATSRDDPAVDTQYF.

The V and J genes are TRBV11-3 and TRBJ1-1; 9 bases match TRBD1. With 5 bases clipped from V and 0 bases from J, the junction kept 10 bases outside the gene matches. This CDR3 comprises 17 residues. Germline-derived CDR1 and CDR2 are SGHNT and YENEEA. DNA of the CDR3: TGTGCCAGCAGCCCCGGGACAGGGTACGGAATGAACACTGAAGCTTTCTTT. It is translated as CASSPGTGYGMNTEAFF.

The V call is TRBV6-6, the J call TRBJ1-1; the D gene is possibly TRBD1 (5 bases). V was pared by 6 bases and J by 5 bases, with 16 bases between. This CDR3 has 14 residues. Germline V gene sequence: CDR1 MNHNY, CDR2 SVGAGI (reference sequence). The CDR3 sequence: CASRPGDGRTEAFF. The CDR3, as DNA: TGTGCCAGCAGGCCGGGGGACGGGAGAACTGAAGCTTTCTTT.

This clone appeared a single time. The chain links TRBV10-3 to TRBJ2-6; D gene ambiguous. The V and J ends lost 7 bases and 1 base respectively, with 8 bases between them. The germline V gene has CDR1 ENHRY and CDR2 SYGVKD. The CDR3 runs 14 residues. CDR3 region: CAIKRTSGANVLTF. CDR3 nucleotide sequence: TGTGCCATCAAAAGAACGTCTGGGGCCAACGTCCTGACTTTC.

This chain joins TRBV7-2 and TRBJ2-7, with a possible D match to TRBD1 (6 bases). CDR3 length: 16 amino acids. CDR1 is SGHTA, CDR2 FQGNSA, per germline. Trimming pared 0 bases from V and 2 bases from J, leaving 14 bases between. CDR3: CASSLALSAGAYEQYF. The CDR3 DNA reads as TGTGCCAGCAGCTTAGCGCTCTCGGCAGGGGCCTACGAGCAGTACTTC.

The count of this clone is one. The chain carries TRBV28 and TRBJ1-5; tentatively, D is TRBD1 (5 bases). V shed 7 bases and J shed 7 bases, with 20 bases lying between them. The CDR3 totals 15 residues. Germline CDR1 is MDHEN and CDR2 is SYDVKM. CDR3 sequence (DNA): TGTGCCAGCACCCCCCCGAGGAGCAGGGCGCAGCCCCAGCATTTT. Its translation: CASTPPRSRAQPQHF.

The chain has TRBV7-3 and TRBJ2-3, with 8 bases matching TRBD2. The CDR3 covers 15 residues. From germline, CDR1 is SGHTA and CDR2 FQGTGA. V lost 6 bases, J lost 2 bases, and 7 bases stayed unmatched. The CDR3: CASSYNGRATDTQYF. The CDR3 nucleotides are TGTGCCAGCAGTTACAACGGGAGGGCCACAGATACGCAGTATTTT.

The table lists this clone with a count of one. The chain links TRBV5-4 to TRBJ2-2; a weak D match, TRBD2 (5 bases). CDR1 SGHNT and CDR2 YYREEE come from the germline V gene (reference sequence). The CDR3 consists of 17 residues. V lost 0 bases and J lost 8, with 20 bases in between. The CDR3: CASSLDPRSIGGGELFF. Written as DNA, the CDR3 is TGTGCCAGCAGCTTGGATCCTAGGAGTATTGGAGGAGGGGAGCTGTTTTTT.

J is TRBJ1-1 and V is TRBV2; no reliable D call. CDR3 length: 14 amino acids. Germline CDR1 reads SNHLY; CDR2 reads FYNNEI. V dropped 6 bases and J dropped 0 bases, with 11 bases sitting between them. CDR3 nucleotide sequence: TGTGCCAGCAGGAGTATTGGGATGAACACTGAAGCTTTCTTT. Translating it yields CASRSIGMNTEAFF. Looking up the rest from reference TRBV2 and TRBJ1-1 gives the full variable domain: EPEVTQTPSHQVTQMGQEVILRCVPISNHLYFYWYRQILGQKVEFLVSFYNNEISEKSEIFDDQFSVERPDGSNFTLKIRSTKLEDSAMYFCASRSIGMNTEAFFGQGTRLTVV.

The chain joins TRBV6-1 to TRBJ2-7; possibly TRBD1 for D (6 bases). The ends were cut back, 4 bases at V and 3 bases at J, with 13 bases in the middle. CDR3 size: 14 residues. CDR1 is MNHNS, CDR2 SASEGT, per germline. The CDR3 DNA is TGTGCCAGCAGTGGGGGGTGGGGGCTCTACGAGCAGTACTTC. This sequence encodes CASSGGWGLYEQYF.

This CDR3 is CAWSTGLKGNTIYF. The CDR3 coding sequence is TGTGCCTGGAGTACCGGTCTGAAGGGAAACACCATATATTTT. The chain couples TRBV30 to TRBJ1-3; D is unresolved. V was shortened by 2 bases and J by 4 bases, with 12 bases between the two germline ends. The germline CDR1 and CDR2 sequences are GTSNPN and SVGIG (reference sequence). This CDR3 comprises 14 residues.

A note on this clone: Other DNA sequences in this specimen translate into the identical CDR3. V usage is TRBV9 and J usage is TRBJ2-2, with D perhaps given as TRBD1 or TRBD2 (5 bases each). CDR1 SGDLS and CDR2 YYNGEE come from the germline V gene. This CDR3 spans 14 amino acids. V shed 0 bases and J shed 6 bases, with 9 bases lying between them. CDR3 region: CASSVAGGPGELFF. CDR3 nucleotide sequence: TGTGCCAGCAGCGTAGCTGGGGGACCCGGGGAGCTGTTTTTT.

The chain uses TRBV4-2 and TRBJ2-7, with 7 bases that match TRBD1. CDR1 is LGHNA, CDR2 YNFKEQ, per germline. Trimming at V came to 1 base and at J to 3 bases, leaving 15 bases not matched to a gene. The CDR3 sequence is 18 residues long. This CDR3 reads CASSQVGLRSGGSYEQYF. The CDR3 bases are TGTGCCAGCAGCCAAGTCGGCCTGCGTTCAGGGGGTAGCTACGAGCAGTACTTC.

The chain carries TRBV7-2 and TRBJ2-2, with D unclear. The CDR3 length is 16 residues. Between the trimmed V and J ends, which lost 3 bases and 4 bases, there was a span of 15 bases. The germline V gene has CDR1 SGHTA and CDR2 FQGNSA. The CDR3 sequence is CASSLFGFLITGELFF. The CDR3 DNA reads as TGTGCCAGCAGCTTGTTCGGTTTCTTAATCACCGGGGAGCTGTTTTTT.

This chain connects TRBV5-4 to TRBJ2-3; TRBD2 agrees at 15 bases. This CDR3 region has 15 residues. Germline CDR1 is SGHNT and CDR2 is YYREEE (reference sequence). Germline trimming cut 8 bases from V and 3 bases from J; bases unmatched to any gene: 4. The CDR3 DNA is TGTGCCAGTATGGGACTAGCGGGAGGAACAGATACGCAGTATTTT. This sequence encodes CASMGLAGGTDTQYF.

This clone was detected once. The CDR3 DNA sequence: TGCGCCAGCAGCTTAGGCGACGTCCCCCGGTACGAGCAGTACTTC. It is translated as CASSLGDVPRYEQYF. The chain carries TRBV5-1 and TRBJ2-7; D is ambiguous. The ends were cut back, 2 bases at V and 4 bases at J, with 16 bases in the middle. The CDR3 is 15 amino acids. The germline gives CDR1 SGHRS, CDR2 YFSETQ. The variable domain in full, with the rest retrieved from reference TRBV5-1 and TRBJ2-7, is KAGVTQTPRYLIKTRGQQVTLSCSPISGHRSVSWYQQTPGQGLQFLFEYFSETQRNKGNFPGRFSGRQFSNSRSEMNVSTLELGDSALYLCASSLGDVPRYEQYFGPGTRLTVT.

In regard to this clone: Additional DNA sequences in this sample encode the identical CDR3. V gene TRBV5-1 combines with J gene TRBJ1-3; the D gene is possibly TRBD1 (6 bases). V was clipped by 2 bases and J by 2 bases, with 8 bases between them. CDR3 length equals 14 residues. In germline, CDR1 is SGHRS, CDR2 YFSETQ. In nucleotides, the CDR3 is TGCGCCAGCAGCTTAACAGGGACTGGAAACACCATATATTTT. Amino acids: CASSLTGTGNTIYF.

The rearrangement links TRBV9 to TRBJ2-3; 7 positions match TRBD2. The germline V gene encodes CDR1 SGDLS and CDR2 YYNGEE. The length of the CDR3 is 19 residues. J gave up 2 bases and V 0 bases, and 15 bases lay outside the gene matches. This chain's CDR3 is CASSVAEGIGGGYTDTQYF. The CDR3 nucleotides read TGTGCCAGCAGCGTAGCGGAGGGGATTGGGGGAGGGTACACAGATACGCAGTATTTT.

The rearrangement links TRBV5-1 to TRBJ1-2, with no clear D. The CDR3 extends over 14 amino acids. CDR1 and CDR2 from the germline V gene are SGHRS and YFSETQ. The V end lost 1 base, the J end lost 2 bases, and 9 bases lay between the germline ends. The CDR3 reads CASSLQWGNYGYTF. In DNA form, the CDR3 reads TGCGCCAGCAGCTTGCAGTGGGGAAACTATGGCTACACCTTC.

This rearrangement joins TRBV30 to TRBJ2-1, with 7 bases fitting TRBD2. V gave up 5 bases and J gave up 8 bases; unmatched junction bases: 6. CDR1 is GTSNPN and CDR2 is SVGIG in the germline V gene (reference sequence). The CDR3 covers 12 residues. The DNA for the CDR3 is TGTGCCTGGCAGCAACTAGCGTATGAGCAGTTCTTC. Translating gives CAWQQLAYEQFF.

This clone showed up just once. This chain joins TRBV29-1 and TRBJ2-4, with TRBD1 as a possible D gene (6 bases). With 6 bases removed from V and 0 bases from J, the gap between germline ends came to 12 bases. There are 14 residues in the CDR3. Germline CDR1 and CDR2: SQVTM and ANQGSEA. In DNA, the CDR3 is TGCAGCGTGTCGGGACACTTAGCCAAAAACATTCAGTACTTC. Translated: CSVSGHLAKNIQYF.

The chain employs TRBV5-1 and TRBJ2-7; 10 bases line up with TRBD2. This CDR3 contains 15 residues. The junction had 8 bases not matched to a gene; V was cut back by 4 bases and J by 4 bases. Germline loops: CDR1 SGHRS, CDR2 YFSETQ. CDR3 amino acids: CASSRGSGRAYEQYF. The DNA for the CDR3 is TGCGCCAGCAGCCGCGGGAGCGGGAGGGCTTACGAGCAGTACTTC.

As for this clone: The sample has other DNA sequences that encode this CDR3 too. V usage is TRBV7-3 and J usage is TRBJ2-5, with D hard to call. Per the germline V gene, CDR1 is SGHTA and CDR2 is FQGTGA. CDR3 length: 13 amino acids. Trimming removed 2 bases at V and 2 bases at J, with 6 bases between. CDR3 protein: CASSLRPQETQYF. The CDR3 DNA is TGTGCCAGCAGCTTACGACCTCAAGAGACCCAGTACTTC.

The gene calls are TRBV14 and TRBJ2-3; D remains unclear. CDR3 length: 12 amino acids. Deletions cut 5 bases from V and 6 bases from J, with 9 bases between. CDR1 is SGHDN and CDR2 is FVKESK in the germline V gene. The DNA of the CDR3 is TGTGCCAGCAGCTTACGGGTGGATACGCAGTATTTT. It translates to CASSLRVDTQYF.